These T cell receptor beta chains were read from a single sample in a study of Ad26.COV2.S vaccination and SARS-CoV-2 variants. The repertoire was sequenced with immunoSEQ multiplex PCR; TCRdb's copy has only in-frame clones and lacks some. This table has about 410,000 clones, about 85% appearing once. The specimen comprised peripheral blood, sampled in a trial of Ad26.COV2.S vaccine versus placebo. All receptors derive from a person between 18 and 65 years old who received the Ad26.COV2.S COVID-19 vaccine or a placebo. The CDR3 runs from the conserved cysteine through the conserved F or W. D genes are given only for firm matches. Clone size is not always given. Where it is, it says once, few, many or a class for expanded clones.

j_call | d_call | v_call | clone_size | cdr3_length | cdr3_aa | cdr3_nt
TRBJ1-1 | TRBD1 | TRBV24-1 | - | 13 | CATRGGQSEEAFF | TGTGCCACCAGGGGGGGACAGTCTGAGGAAGCTTTCTTT
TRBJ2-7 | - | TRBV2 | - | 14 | CASSVGRLSYEQYF | TGTGCCAGCAGTGTGGGCAGGCTCTCCTACGAGCAGTACTTC
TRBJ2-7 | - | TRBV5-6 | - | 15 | CASSLRRTAAYEQYF | TGTGCCAGCAGCTTGCGGAGGACAGCCGCCTACGAGCAGTACTTC
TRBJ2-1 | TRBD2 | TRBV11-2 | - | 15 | CASSLFSGGGNEQFF | TGTGCCAGCAGCTTATTTAGCGGGGGAGGGAATGAGCAGTTCTTC
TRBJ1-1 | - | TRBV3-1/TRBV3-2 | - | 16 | CASSLFGGGSNTEAFF | TGTGCCAGCAGCCTTTTTGGTGGGGGTTCGAACACTGAAGCTTTCTTT
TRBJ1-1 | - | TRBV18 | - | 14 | CASSPLAANTEAFF | TGTGCCAGCTCACCACTCGCCGCAAACACTGAAGCTTTCTTT
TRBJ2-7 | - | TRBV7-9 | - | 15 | CASSLAFLENYEQYF | TGTGCCAGCAGCTTAGCGTTTCTAGAGAACTACGAGCAGTACTTC
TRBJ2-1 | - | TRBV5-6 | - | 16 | CASSSRWGVNYNEQFF | TGTGCCAGCAGCTCCCGCTGGGGGGTCAACTACAATGAGCAGTTCTTC
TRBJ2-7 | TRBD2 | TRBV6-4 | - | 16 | CASSDARASGGHEQYF | TGTGCCAGCAGTGACGCGCGGGCTAGCGGGGGTCACGAGCAGTACTTC
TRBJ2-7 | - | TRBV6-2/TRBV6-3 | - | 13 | CASSPTDSYEQYF | TGTGCCAGCAGCCCTACGGATTCCTACGAGCAGTACTTC
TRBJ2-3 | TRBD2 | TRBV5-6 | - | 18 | CASSPKWLAGPSTDTQYF | TGTGCCAGCAGCCCTAAGTGGCTAGCGGGGCCCTCCACAGATACGCAGTATTTT
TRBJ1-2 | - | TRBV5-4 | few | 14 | CASSLKGGAYGYTF | TGTGCCAGCAGCTTAAAAGGAGGGGCCTATGGCTACACCTTC
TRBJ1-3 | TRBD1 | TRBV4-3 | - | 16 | CASSQEAGGSGNTIYF | TGCGCCAGCAGCCAAGAGGCAGGGGGCTCTGGAAACACCATATATTTT
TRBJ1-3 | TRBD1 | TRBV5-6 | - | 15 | CASSLGQGAWNTIYF | TGTGCCAGCAGCTTAGGACAGGGGGCGTGGAACACCATATATTTT
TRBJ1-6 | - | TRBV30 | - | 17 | CAWSLPPREGGNSPLHF | TGTGCCTGGAGTCTTCCACCCCGGGAGGGGGGTAATTCACCCCTCCACTTT
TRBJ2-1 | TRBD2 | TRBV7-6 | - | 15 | CASSLLGGAENEQFF | TGTGCCAGCAGCTTACTCGGGGGGGCCGAAAATGAGCAGTTCTTC
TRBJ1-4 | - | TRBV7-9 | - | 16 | CASSLAGESTNEKLFF | TGTGCCAGCAGCTTAGCGGGGGAATCAACTAATGAAAAACTGTTTTTT
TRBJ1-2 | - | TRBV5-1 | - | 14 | CASSLASNIYGYTF | TGCGCCAGCAGCTTGGCCTCAAACATCTATGGCTACACCTTC
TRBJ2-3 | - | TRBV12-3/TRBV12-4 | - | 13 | CASSLDYTDTQYF | TGTGCCAGCAGTTTAGACTACACAGATACGCAGTATTTT
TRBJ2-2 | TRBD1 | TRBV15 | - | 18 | CATSRDVLRDRGTGELFF | TGTGCCACCAGCAGAGATGTCCTCCGGGACAGAGGCACCGGGGAGCTGTTTTTT
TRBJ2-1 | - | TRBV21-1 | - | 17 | CASSDLVGASSYNEQFF | TGTGCCAGCAGCGACCTTGTGGGGGCCAGCTCCTACAATGAGCAGTTCTTC
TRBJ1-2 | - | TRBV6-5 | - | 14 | CASSYSPGDYGYTF | TGTGCCAGCAGTTACTCTCCAGGGGACTATGGCTACACCTTC
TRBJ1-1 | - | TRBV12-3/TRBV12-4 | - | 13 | CASSLVRVKEAFF | TGTGCCAGCAGTTTAGTCAGGGTGAAGGAAGCTTTCTTT
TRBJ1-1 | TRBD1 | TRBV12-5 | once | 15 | CASGLRDRPNTEAFF | TGTGCTAGTGGTTTGAGGGACAGACCGAACACTGAAGCTTTCTTT
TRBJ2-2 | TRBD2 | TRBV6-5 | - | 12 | CASRLAIGELFF | TGTGCCAGCAGACTAGCGATCGGGGAGCTGTTTTTT
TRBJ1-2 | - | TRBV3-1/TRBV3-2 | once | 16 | CASSPSLLDSPRGYTF | TGTGCCAGCAGTCCAAGCCTCCTGGACAGTCCCCGAGGCTACACCTTC
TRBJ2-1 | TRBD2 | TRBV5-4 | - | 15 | CASSLGAGGYNEQFF | TGTGCCAGCAGCTTGGGAGCGGGGGGCTACAATGAGCAGTTCTTC
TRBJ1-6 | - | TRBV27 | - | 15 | CASSWTTTYNSPLHF | TGTGCCAGCAGTTGGACGACGACATATAATTCACCCCTCCACTTT
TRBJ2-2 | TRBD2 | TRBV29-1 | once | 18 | CSVKHASGGATETGELFF | TGCAGCGTTAAGCACGCTAGCGGGGGGGCGACAGAAACCGGGGAGCTGTTTTTT
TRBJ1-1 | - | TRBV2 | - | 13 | CASSDGLNTEAFF | TGTGCCAGCAGTGACGGCCTGAACACTGAAGCTTTCTTT
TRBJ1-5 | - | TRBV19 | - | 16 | CASQLRGLDSNQPQHF | TGTGCCAGCCAACTACGAGGCCTCGATAGCAATCAGCCCCAGCATTTT
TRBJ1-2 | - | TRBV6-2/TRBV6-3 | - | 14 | CASSYSQPLIGYTF | TGTGCCAGCAGTTACAGTCAACCCCTTATTGGCTACACCTTC
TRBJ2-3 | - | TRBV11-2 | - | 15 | CASSLGSSRADTQYF | TGTGCCAGCAGCTTAGGGTCTAGCCGGGCAGATACGCAGTATTTT
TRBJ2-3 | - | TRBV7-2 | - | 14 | CASSLAGLEDTQYF | TGTGCCAGCAGCTTAGCGGGACTTGAAGATACGCAGTATTTT
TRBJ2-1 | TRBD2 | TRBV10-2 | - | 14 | CASRASGDYNEQFF | TGCGCCAGCAGGGCTAGCGGGGACTACAATGAGCAGTTCTTC
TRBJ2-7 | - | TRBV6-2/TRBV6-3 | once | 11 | CASSHTYEQYF | TGTGCCAGCAGCCATACCTACGAGCAGTACTTC
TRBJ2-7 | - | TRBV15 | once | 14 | CATSELGQYYEQYF | TGTGCCACCAGCGAACTCGGACAATACTACGAGCAGTACTTC
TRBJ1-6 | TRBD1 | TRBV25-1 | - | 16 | CASSAHRGQGDSPLHF | TGTGCCAGCAGTGCCCATAGGGGACAGGGAGATTCACCCCTCCACTTT
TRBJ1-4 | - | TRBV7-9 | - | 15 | CASSSGGTVSEKLFF | TGTGCCAGCAGCTCGGGAGGAACAGTGAGCGAAAAACTGTTTTTT
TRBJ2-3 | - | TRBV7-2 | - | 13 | CASSLETEDTQYF | TGTGCCAGCAGCTTAGAGACCGAGGATACGCAGTATTTT